The 32 T cell receptor beta chains below all came from one sample that was sequenced in a study. TCRdb passed the 5' RACE reads through MiXCR, listing each CDR3 protein once. The sample records roughly 40,000 distinct CDR3 sequences, 18% being singletons. The sample consisted of naive CD4+ T cells sorted from a lymph node. Subset specified: naive CD4+ T cells, CD4+CD45RA+CD25-. The receptors here all came from a female donor with breast cancer.

The chain joins TRBV6-5 to TRBJ2-3; D not resolved. Per germline, CDR1 MNHEY and CDR2 SVGAGI. CDR3 length equals 17 residues. Trimming shortened V by 3 bases and J by 0 bases, and 16 bases separated the two germline ends. CDR3 coding DNA: TGTGCCAGCAGTTATTCATGGGTTGTACAGAGCACAGATACGCAGTATTTT. This codes for CASSYSWVVQSTDTQYF.

This clonotype was detected ten times or more. The V call is TRBV4-1, the J call TRBJ1-1, with 7 bases aligning to TRBD1. The CDR3 covers 15 residues. The trim removed 5 bases at V and 0 bases at J, leaving 6 bases unmatched. Germline V gene sequence: CDR1 MGHRA, CDR2 YSYEKL. CDR3 nucleotide sequence: TGCGCCAGCAGCGATCTACAGGGGATGAACACTGAAGCTTTCTTT. Protein: CASSDLQGMNTEAFF.

This clonotype was seen only a few times. This chain joins TRBV24-1 and TRBJ2-1, with a weak D call TRBD2 (5 bases). V was shortened by 4 bases and J by 10 bases, with 22 bases between the two germline ends. Germline CDR1 is KGHDR and CDR2 is SFDVKD. CDR3 length: 16 residues. The CDR3: CATSEIRGSKGWEQFF. CDR3 nucleotide sequence: TGTGCCACCAGTGAGATTCGAGGGTCTAAGGGTTGGGAGCAGTTCTTC.

The chain joins TRBV5-1 to TRBJ2-7; 8 nucleotides match TRBD1. V gave up 4 bases and J gave up 2 bases; unmatched junction bases: 5. Germline-derived CDR1 and CDR2 are SGHRS and YFSETQ. The CDR3 is made up of 14 amino acids. The DNA of the CDR3 is TGCGCCAGCAGCCAGGACAGGGAAACCTACGAGCAGTACTTC. It is translated as CASSQDRETYEQYF. Complete variable domain (other parts from reference TRBV5-1 and TRBJ2-7): KAGVTQTPRYLIKTRGQQVTLSCSPISGHRSVSWYQQTPGQGLQFLFEYFSETQRNKGNFPGRFSGRQFSNSRSEMNVSTLELGDSALYLCASSQDRETYEQYFGPGTRLTVT.

This clonotype appeared many times. Here the CDR3 DNA reads TGTGCCAGCAGCGAGCCTTTTTTAGGAGAAGCTTTCTTT. Its translation is CASSEPFLGEAFF. The V and J genes are TRBV25-1 and TRBJ1-1, with D uncertain. Trimming shortened V by 6 bases and J by 8 bases, and 16 bases separated the two germline ends. Germline V gene sequence: CDR1 MGHDK, CDR2 SYGVNS. This CDR3 comprises 13 residues.

This clonotype was detected many times. The chain employs TRBV5-6 and TRBJ1-1, with D unresolved. CDR3 length equals 15 residues. Germline values: CDR1 SGHDT, CDR2 YYEEEE. The ends were cut back, 4 bases at V and 4 bases at J, with 17 bases in the middle. CDR3 in DNA: TGTGCCAGCAGCAGGCTGGACTCGAGTCGCACTGAAGCTTTCTTT. This sequence encodes CASSRLDSSRTEAFF.

The chain has TRBV20-1 and TRBJ1-2, with D unclear. V dropped 3 bases and J dropped 3 bases, with 8 bases sitting between them. The CDR3 loop spans 12 amino acids. Germline CDR1 is DFQATT and CDR2 is SNEGSKA (reference sequence). The CDR3 loop reads CSARRVDYGYTF. In DNA form, the CDR3 reads TGCAGTGCTAGGCGGGTTGACTATGGCTACACCTTC.

This chain uses TRBV20-1 with TRBJ2-2, with a weak D call TRBD1 (5 bases). Deletions cut 1 base from V and 1 base from J, with 10 bases between. Germline-derived CDR1 and CDR2 are DFQATT and SNEGSKA (reference sequence). The CDR3 sequence is 15 residues long. The CDR3 region has the DNA TGCAGTGCTAGAGGGCAGGGTCGGAACACCGGGGAGCTGTTTTTT. It specifies CSARGQGRNTGELFF.

This clonotype was recorded many times. This chain joins TRBV7-6 and TRBJ2-1; possibly TRBD2 for D (5 bases). Germline V lookup: CDR1 SGHVS, CDR2 FNYEAQ. The CDR3 totals 12 residues. Trimming shortened V by 5 bases and J by 9 bases, and 11 bases separated the two germline ends. The DNA for the CDR3 is TGTGCCAGCAGCCAAACGGGGAGTGAGCAGTTCTTC. Its translation: CASSQTGSEQFF.

Comments on this clonotype: Given a much more abundant clone one base away, this may be a read error. The chain recombines TRBV7-8 with TRBJ2-2, with D maybe TRBD2 (6 bases). Germline CDR1 is SGHVS and CDR2 is FQNEAQ. This CDR3 comprises 14 residues. CDR3 DNA sequence: TGTGCCAGCAGCTCCGAAGCCTTCACCGGGGGGCTGTTTTTT. Protein sequence: CASSSEAFTGGLFF.

This CDR3 is CASSLSWGSYEQYF. The CDR3 bases are TGCGCCAGCAGCTTGTCCTGGGGCTCCTACGAGCAGTACTTC. This chain links TRBV5-1 with TRBJ2-7; no reliable D call. The germline V gene has CDR1 SGHRS and CDR2 YFSETQ. This CDR3 has 14 residues. V was trimmed by 1 base and J by 0 bases, leaving 8 bases between them.

The V call is TRBV24-1, the J call TRBJ2-3, with D possibly being TRBD1 (5 bases). Germline values: CDR1 KGHDR, CDR2 SFDVKD. The V end was cut by 3 bases, the J end by 1 base, with 16 bases between. This CDR3 comprises 17 residues. The CDR3 sequence: CATSDDSREQGTDTQYF. CDR3 coding DNA: TGTGCCACCAGTGATGACTCCCGCGAACAGGGCACAGATACGCAGTATTTT.

CDR3 sequence (DNA): TGTGCCAGCAGCCAAGACGTTAGCGGGGCTCGGACCCAGTACTTC. This translates into CASSQDVSGARTQYF. This chain links TRBV3-1 with TRBJ2-5; 8 nucleotides match TRBD2. This CDR3 is built from 15 residues. With V trimmed by 0 bases and J by 7 bases, 7 bases remained unmatched. Germline-derived CDR1 and CDR2 are LGHDT and YNNKEL (reference sequence).

This clonotype turned up a few times. This sequence joins TRBV24-1 and TRBJ2-7; 8 bases are a match to TRBD1. This CDR3 has 14 amino acids. The J segment lost 2 bases and the V segment lost 9 bases, leaving 8 bases of the junction unmatched. Germline loops: CDR1 KGHDR, CDR2 SFDVKD. The CDR3 sequence: CATGRDRPPYEQYF. The CDR3 DNA reads TGTGCCACCGGCCGGGACAGGCCACCCTACGAGCAGTACTTC.

The rearrangement uses TRBV29-1 and TRBJ2-2, with D possibly being TRBD1 (5 bases). The CDR3 sequence is 15 residues long. The V and J ends lost 0 bases and 3 bases respectively, with 11 bases between them. Germline assignment: CDR1 SQVTM and CDR2 ANQGSEA. DNA for the CDR3: TGCAGCGTTGAAGATTGGCAGGGTGACACCGGGGAGCTGTTTTTT. It specifies CSVEDWQGDTGELFF.

This clonotype has only a few counts. The chain has TRBV7-9 and TRBJ2-3; 9 bases match TRBD2. In germline, CDR1 is SEHNR, CDR2 FQNEAQ (reference sequence). J was trimmed by 5 bases and V by 4 bases; bases with no gene match: 10. The CDR3 runs to 16 residues. The CDR3 sequence is CASSSYSGSYLDTQYF. DNA for the CDR3: TGTGCCAGCAGCTCGTATAGCGGGAGTTACCTAGATACGCAGTATTTT.

This clonotype appeared many times. The chain recombines TRBV7-3 with TRBJ2-5; TRBD2 might be the D (6 bases). The CDR3 is 14 residues long. The V end lost 2 bases, the J end lost 5 bases, and 12 bases lay between the germline ends. The V gene's germline CDR1 is SGHTA and CDR2 FQGTGA. The CDR3 DNA is TGTGCCAGCAGCTTAGGACCCGGAGGGGAGACCCAGTACTTC. It yields the protein CASSLGPGGETQYF. The variable domain in full, completed from reference TRBV7-3 and TRBJ2-5, reads GAGVSQTPSNKVTEKGKYVELRCDPISGHTALYWYRQSLGQGPEFLIYFQGTGAADDSGLPNDRFFAVRPEGSVSTLKIQRTERGDSAVYLCASSLGPGGETQYFGPGTRLLVL.

As for this clonotype: At one end the junction does not follow the germline gene, possibly because of a read error. The chain recombines TRBV28 with TRBJ2-7; unclear D gene. Germline loops: CDR1 MDHEN, CDR2 SYDVKM. The CDR3 runs 13 residues. This CDR3 is CAGRPSLLYEQYF. The CDR3 coding sequence is TGTGCCGGCAGGCCAAGCCTCCTCTACGAGCAGTACTTC.

This clonotype was seen repeatedly, ten times or more. The genes are TRBV4-3 and TRBJ1-6, with 7 positions matching TRBD1. CDR1 is LGHNA and CDR2 is YSLEER in the germline V gene. This CDR3 is built from 15 residues. The V and J ends lost 1 base and 13 bases, in that order; junction bases with no gene match: 10. The CDR3 DNA sequence: TGCGCCAGCAGCCAAGCCGGACAGGCCTCGGGGCCCCTCCACTTT. Its protein is CASSQAGQASGPLHF.

The V gene is TRBV20-1, the J gene TRBJ1-2; no clear D gene. There are 12 residues in the CDR3. CDR1 is DFQATT, CDR2 SNEGSKA, per germline (reference sequence). Trimming pared 7 bases from V and 4 bases from J, leaving 13 bases between. The CDR3 here is CSVPPSSYGYTF. DNA for the CDR3: TGCAGTGTCCCCCCGTCGAGCTATGGCTACACCTTC.

By proportion, this clonotype is medium-sized. This chain links TRBV7-2 with TRBJ2-4; the D is unclear. Germline V gene data show CDR1 as SGHTA and CDR2 as FQGNSA. Trimming left V 5 bases short and J 0 bases short, with 5 bases between. The CDR3 is made up of 13 amino acids. The CDR3 nucleotides are TGTGCCAGCAGCCCGGAAGCCAAAAACATTCAGTACTTC. This translates into CASSPEAKNIQYF.

The chain combines TRBV7-3 with TRBJ2-7, with TRBD1 as a possible D gene (5 bases). V was pared by 5 bases and J by 7 bases, with 27 bases between. This CDR3 has 17 residues. Germline V CDR1 and CDR2: SGHTA, FQGTGA. The CDR3 is CASSPPAIKGHPGEQYF. CDR3 nucleotides: TGTGCCAGCAGCCCACCAGCCATCAAGGGGCACCCCGGGGAGCAGTACTTC. Full variable domain (missing parts from reference TRBV7-3 and TRBJ2-7): GAGVSQTPSNKVTEKGKYVELRCDPISGHTALYWYRQSLGQGPEFLIYFQGTGAADDSGLPNDRFFAVRPEGSVSTLKIQRTERGDSAVYLCASSPPAIKGHPGEQYFGPGTRLTVT.

The chain recombines TRBV5-1 with TRBJ2-5; the match to TRBD2 covers 16 bases. CDR3 length: 18 residues. Germline values: CDR1 SGHRS, CDR2 YFSETQ. The trim removed 2 bases at V and 5 bases at J, leaving 9 bases unmatched. The CDR3 sequence is CASSLPPGLAGGRETQYF. The CDR3 nucleotides are TGCGCCAGCAGCTTACCACCGGGACTAGCGGGAGGGCGGGAGACCCAGTACTTC.

The chain uses TRBV7-2 and TRBJ2-7; 9 bases are a match to TRBD2. V shed 5 bases, J shed 3 bases, and the junction held 5 bases outside the gene matches. There are 14 residues in the CDR3. CDR1 and CDR2 from the germline V gene are SGHTA and FQGNSA. CDR3 coding DNA: TGTGCCAGCAGCCTTAGCGGGGGTGACTACGAGCAGTACTTC. Translated: CASSLSGGDYEQYF.

The chain has TRBV7-2 and TRBJ1-5; D not certain. V was shortened by 1 base and J by 6 bases, with 13 bases between the two germline ends. The CDR3 has 15 residues. The V gene's germline CDR1 is SGHTA and CDR2 FQGNSA. The CDR3 protein is CASSLESGFGQPQHF. CDR3 DNA sequence: TGTGCCAGCAGCTTAGAATCAGGCTTTGGTCAGCCCCAGCATTTT.

The rearrangement uses TRBV6-2 or TRBV6-3 and TRBJ2-3; D is perhaps TRBD2 (6 bases). V gave up 0 bases and J gave up 6 bases, with 13 bases separating them. CDR3 length equals 15 residues. Germline CDR1 reads MNHEY; CDR2 reads SVGEGT. The CDR3 here is CASSYSSAGRDTQYF. Written as DNA, the CDR3 is TGTGCCAGCAGTTACTCCTCGGCGGGAAGGGATACGCAGTATTTT.

This clonotype was recorded many times. The V gene is TRBV5-4, the J gene TRBJ1-1; D gene ambiguous. V dropped 2 bases and J dropped 5 bases, with 13 bases sitting between them. CDR1 is SGHNT and CDR2 is YYREEE in the germline V gene (reference sequence). The CDR3 totals 14 residues. Written as DNA, the CDR3 is TGTGCCAGCAGCTTCCAGTACTCTGGGACTGAAGCTTTCTTT. Encoded protein: CASSFQYSGTEAFF.

In this sample, this clonotype turned up many times. This chain connects TRBV6-8 to TRBJ2-1; 10 bases line up with TRBD2. The CDR3 has 15 amino acids. Germline CDR1 MNHGY, CDR2 SAAAGT. J was trimmed by 7 bases and V by 10 bases; bases with no gene match: 13. The CDR3 DNA follows: TGTGCCACCGATGGGGGCCTAGCGGGAGAAAATGAGCAGTTCTTC. Amino acids: CATDGGLAGENEQFF.

About this clonotype: This may arise from a read error, as a much more abundant clone is one base away. The CDR3 loop is CASSLFRTGKNQPQHF. DNA for the CDR3: TGTGCCAGCAGTTTGTTCCGGACAGGGAAGAATCAGCCCCAGCATTTT. The genes are TRBV28 and TRBJ1-5; 8 positions agree with TRBD1. Germline assignment: CDR1 MDHEN and CDR2 SYDVKM. Trimming took 3 bases from V and 4 from J; bases not matched to a gene: 8. The CDR3 consists of 16 residues. The variable domain in full, completed from reference TRBV28 and TRBJ1-5, reads DVKVTQSSRYLVKRTGEKVFLECVQDMDHENMFWYRQDPGLGLRLIYFSYDVKMKEKGDIPEGYSVSREKKERFSLILESASTNQTSMYLCASSLFRTGKNQPQHFGDGTRLSIL.

About this clonotype: Since a much larger clone is just one base distant, this may be a read error. In DNA form, the CDR3 reads TGTACCAGCAGCCCGGGACAGGGGAACACCGGGGAGCTGTTTTTT. Protein product: CTSSPGQGNTGELFF. The chain uses TRBV7-6 and TRBJ2-2, with 9 bases matching TRBD1. This CDR3 has 15 amino acids. Per the germline V gene, CDR1 is SGHVS and CDR2 is FNYEAQ.

This clonotype was seen once. The rearrangement uses TRBV24-1 and TRBJ1-2; TRBD1 agrees at 12 bases. The V gene's germline CDR1 is KGHDR and CDR2 SFDVKD. Trimming cost V 9 bases and J 6 bases; bases outside gene matches: 10. The CDR3 is made up of 15 amino acids. In DNA form, the CDR3 reads TGTGCCACCCTCTTAGGGACAGGGGGCATCAATGGCTACACCTTC. It yields the protein CATLLGTGGINGYTF.

About this clonotype itself: This may be a read error: a much more frequent sequence differs by one nucleotide. The V gene is TRBV5-4, the J gene TRBJ2-1; D tentatively reads TRBD1 or TRBD2 (5 bases each). CDR1 is SGHNT and CDR2 is YYREEE in the germline V gene (reference sequence). The germline V and J ends were trimmed by 5 bases and 10 bases, with 22 bases remaining between them. The CDR3 runs to 15 residues. The CDR3 region has the DNA TGTGCCAGCAGAGACGAGGGACCTACGTTAGGCGAGCAGTTCTTC. This encodes CASRDEGPTLGEQFF.